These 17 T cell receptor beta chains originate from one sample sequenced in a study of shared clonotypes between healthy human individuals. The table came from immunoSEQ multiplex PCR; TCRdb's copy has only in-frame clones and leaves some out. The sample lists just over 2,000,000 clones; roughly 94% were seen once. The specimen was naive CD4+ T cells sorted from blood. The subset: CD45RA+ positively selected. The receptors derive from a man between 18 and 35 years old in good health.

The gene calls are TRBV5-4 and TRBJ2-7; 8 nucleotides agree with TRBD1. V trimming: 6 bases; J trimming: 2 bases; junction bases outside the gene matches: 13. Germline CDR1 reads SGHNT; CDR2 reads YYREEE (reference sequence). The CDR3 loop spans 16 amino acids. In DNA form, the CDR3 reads TGTGCCAGCACCGATCGGGCCGGGACAGGCACCTACGAGCAGTACTTC. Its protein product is CASTDRAGTGTYEQYF.

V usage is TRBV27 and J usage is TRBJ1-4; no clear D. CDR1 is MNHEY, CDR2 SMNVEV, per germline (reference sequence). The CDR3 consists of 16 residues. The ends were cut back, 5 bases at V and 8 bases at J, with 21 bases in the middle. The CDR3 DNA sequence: TGTGCCAGCAGTCCGGAAAATGGGCAGGTGTGGGAAAAACTGTTTTTT. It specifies CASSPENGQVWEKLFF.

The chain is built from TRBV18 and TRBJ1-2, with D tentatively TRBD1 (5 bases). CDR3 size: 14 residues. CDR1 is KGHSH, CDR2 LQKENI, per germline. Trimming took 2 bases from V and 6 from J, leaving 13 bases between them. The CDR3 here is CASSPRGTSDGYTF. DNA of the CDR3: TGTGCCAGCTCACCAAGGGGAACTTCGGATGGCTACACCTTC.

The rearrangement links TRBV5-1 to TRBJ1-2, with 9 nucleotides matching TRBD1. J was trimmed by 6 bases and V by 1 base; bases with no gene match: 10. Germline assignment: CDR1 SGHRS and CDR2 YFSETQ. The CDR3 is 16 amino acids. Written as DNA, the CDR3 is TGCGCCAGCAGCTTGAATCGTCTGGGGACAGGGAATGGCTACACCTTC. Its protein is CASSLNRLGTGNGYTF.

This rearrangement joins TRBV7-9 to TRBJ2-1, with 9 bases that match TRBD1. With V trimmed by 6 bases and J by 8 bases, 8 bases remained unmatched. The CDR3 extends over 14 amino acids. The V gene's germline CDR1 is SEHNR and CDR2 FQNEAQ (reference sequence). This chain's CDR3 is CASRQTGGIHEQFF. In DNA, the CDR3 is TGTGCCAGCAGACAGACAGGGGGGATCCATGAGCAGTTCTTC.

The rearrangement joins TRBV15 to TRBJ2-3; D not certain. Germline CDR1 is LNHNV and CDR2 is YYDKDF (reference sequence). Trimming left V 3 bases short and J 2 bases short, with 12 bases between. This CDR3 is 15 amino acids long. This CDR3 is CATSRNRIPTDTQYF. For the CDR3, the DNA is TGTGCCACCAGCAGGAATAGGATCCCCACAGATACGCAGTATTTT.

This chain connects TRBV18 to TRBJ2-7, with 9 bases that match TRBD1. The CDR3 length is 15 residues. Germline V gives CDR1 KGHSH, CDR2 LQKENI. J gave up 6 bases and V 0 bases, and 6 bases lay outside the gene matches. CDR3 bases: TGTGCCAGCTCACCACCGGGACAGGGCTTGCTCGAGCAGTACTTC. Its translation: CASSPPGQGLLEQYF.

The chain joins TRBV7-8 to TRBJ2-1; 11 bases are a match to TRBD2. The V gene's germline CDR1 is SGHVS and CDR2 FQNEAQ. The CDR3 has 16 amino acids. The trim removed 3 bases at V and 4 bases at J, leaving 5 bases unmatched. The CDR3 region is CASSLLAGGQYNEQFF. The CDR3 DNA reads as TGTGCCAGCAGCTTGTTAGCGGGGGGGCAGTACAATGAGCAGTTCTTC.

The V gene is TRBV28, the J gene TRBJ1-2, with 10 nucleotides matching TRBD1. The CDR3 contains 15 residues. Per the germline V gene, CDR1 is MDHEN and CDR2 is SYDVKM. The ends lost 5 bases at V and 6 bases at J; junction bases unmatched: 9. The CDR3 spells CASSRGQGLQHGYTF. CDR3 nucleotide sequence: TGTGCCAGCAGTCGGGGACAGGGGCTTCAGCATGGCTACACCTTC.

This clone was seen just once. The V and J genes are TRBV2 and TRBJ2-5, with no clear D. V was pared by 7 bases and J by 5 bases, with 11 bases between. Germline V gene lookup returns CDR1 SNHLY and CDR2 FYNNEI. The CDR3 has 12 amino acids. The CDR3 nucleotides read TGTGCCAGCACCCAAGGTGGGGAGACCCAGTACTTC. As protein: CASTQGGETQYF.

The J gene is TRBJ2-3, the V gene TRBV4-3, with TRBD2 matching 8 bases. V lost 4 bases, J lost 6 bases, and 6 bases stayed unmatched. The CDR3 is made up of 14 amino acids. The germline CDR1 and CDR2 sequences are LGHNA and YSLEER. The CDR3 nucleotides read TGCGCCAGCAGCCTTATAGCGGGATCGGATACGCAGTATTTT. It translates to CASSLIAGSDTQYF.

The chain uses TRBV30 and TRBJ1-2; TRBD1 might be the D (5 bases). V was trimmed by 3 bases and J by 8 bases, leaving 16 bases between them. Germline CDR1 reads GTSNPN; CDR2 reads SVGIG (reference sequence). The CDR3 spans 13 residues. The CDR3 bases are TGTGCCTGGAGCGGGGGAAGGTTGTTCGGCTACACCTTC. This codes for CAWSGGRLFGYTF.

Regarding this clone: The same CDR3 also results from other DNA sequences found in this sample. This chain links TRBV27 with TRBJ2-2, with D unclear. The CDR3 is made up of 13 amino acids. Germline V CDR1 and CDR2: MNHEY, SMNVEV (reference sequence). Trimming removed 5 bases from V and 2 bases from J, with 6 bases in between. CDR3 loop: CASSPTNTGELFF. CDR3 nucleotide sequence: TGTGCCAGCAGTCCGACTAACACCGGGGAGCTGTTTTTT.

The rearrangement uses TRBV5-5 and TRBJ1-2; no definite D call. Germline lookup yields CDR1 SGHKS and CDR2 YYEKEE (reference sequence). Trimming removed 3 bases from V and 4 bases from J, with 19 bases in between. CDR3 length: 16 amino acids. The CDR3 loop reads CASSSSPLLGGYGYTF. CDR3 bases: TGTGCCAGCAGCTCCTCCCCACTGTTAGGCGGCTATGGCTACACCTTC.

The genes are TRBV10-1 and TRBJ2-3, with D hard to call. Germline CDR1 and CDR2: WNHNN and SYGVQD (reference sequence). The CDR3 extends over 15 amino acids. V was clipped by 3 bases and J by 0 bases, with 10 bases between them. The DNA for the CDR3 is TGCGCCAGCAGTGATGTGGGGATTAGCACAGATACGCAGTATTTT. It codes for CASSDVGISTDTQYF.

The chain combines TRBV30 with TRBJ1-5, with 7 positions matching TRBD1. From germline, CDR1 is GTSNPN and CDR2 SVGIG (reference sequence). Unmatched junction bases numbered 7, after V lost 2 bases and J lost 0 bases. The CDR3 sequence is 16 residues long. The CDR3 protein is CAWSLTGFYSNQPQHF. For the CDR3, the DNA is TGTGCCTGGAGTCTGACAGGGTTCTATAGCAATCAGCCCCAGCATTTT. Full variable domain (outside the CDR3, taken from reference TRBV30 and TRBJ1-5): SQTIHQWPATLVQPVGSPLSLECTVEGTSNPNLYWYRQAAGRGLQLLFYSVGIGQISSEVPQNLSASRPQDRQFILSSKKLLLSDSGFYLCAWSLTGFYSNQPQHFGDGTRLSIL.

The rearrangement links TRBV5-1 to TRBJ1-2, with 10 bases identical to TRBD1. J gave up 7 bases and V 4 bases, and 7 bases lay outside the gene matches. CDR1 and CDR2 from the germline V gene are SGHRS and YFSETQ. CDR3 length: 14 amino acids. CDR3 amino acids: CASSAGTGVSGYTF. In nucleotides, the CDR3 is TGCGCCAGCAGCGCCGGGACAGGGGTTTCTGGCTACACCTTC.